Included here is one T cell receptor (beta chain) sequence, with context. The record originates from a study of OX40 agonist ivuxolimab in advanced cancers. Turning to the study itself: Dosing consisted of intravenous ivuxolimab at 0.01 to 10 mg/kg every 2 weeks. Roughly two fifths of patients had received prior checkpoint inhibitor therapy.

Here immunoSEQ multiplex PCR was the method, and the copy in TCRdb shows in-frame clones only, minus some. The sample comprises some 87,000 clones, 90% of which are singletons, and around 1.6% rests with the top ten. V was clipped by 2 bases and J by 5 bases; unmatched bases: 14. Germline V gene sequence: CDR1 GTSNPN, CDR2 SVGIG (reference sequence). The CDR3 loop spans 19 amino acids. The rearrangement uses TRBV30 and TRBJ2-5; 16 positions agree with TRBD2. This TCR was recovered from an adult with an advanced solid tumor such as melanoma, head and neck, liver or kidney cancer. This material consisted of CD4+ or CD8+ T cells sorted from blood, taken in a trial of the OX40 agonist ivuxolimab. The CDR3 loop is CAWSYSGTSGRAHRETQYF. In DNA, the CDR3 is TGTGCCTGGAGTTATTCCGGGACTAGCGGGAGGGCCCACCGGGAGACCCAGTACTTC.